This TCR beta chain was sequenced during a study of shared clonotypes between healthy human individuals. V lost 2 bases and J 1 base, leaving 8 bases between the germline ends. This CDR3 spans 14 amino acids. CDR1 and CDR2 from the germline V gene are MDHEN and SYDVKM. Generated by immunoSEQ multiplex PCR, the TCRdb table keeps only in-frame clones and is missing some. Altogether a few million clones are present, over 90% being singletons, with the ten largest covering roughly 0.36%. This clone showed up just a few times. Other DNA sequences in this specimen translate into the identical CDR3. This sequence originates from a young man in good health. Some clones in this sample may be carry-over from other donors' samples. The chain employs TRBV28 and TRBJ2-5, with unresolved D. Sequencing was performed on naive CD4+ T cells from PBMCs. This sample's subset: CD45RA+ positively selected. The CDR3 DNA sequence: TGTGCCAGCAGTTTAGCAGCCGCCCAAGAGACCCAGTACTTC. Protein: CASSLAAAQETQYF.